The 17 T cell receptor beta chains below all came from one sample that was sequenced in a study of control samples from healthy donors and cancer patients. Sequencing used immunoSEQ multiplex PCR; TCRdb keeps in-frame clones, though not all of them. The sample includes more than 95,000 clones, 80% to 90% seen only once; the top ten take roughly an eighth. The sample comprised blood. These receptor sequences come from a woman aged 45-65 years in good health.

This clone was detected a few times. This chain links TRBV4-1 with TRBJ1-6; D may be TRBD1 (5 bases). Trimming took 0 bases from V and 6 from J, leaving 12 bases between them. The germline gives CDR1 MGHRA, CDR2 YSYEKL. The CDR3 consists of 16 residues. CDR3 bases: TGCGCCAGCAGCCAAGAGGAGCTCAGGGTTAATTCACCCCTCCACTTT. This gives the protein CASSQEELRVNSPLHF.

The V gene is TRBV6-6, the J gene TRBJ1-3; D is uncertain. V was cut by 5 bases and J by 0 bases, with 11 bases left in between. This CDR3 has 15 residues. The germline V gene encodes CDR1 MNHNY and CDR2 SVGAGI (reference sequence). CDR3 amino acids: CASSVDGSSGNTIYF. The CDR3 DNA reads as TGTGCCAGCAGTGTGGACGGTTCCTCTGGAAACACCATATATTTT.

The chain has TRBV3-1 (or the pseudogene TRBV3-2) and TRBJ1-1; tentatively, D is TRBD1 (6 bases). Per germline, CDR1 LGHDT and CDR2 YNNKEL (reference sequence). This CDR3 spans 11 amino acids. Trimming took 3 bases from V and 8 from J, leaving 7 bases between them. The CDR3, as DNA: TGTGCCAGCAGCCAGGGGGCCGAAGCTTTCTTT. Its translation: CASSQGAEAFF.

The rearrangement joins TRBV5-5 to TRBJ2-7, with D tentatively TRBD1 (6 bases). CDR3 length equals 13 residues. The germline V gene has CDR1 SGHKS and CDR2 YYEKEE (reference sequence). Trimming took off 2 bases at V and 2 bases at J, with 8 bases between the two ends. The CDR3 DNA sequence: TGTGCCAGCAGCTTTGGGACAACCTACGAGCAGTACTTC. Translation gives CASSFGTTYEQYF.

V gene TRBV9 combines with J gene TRBJ2-7; 8 bases fit TRBD1. Germline loops: CDR1 SGDLS, CDR2 YYNGEE. The CDR3 spans 15 residues. Trimming removed 0 bases from V and 3 bases from J; junction bases left unmatched: 5. The CDR3 region is CASSVGTGNIYEQYF. The CDR3 DNA sequence: TGTGCCAGCAGCGTAGGGACAGGGAACATCTACGAGCAGTACTTC.

This clone was found once. The V call is TRBV3-1 (or the pseudogene TRBV3-2), the J call TRBJ2-5; D assignment may be TRBD1 or TRBD2 (6 bases each). Deletions cut 1 base from V and 5 bases from J, with 14 bases between. CDR1 is LGHDT and CDR2 is YNNKEL in the germline V gene (reference sequence). This CDR3 region has 15 residues. CDR3 sequence: CASSQVGGRSETQYF. For the CDR3, the DNA is TGTGCCAGCAGCCAAGTTGGGGGGCGCAGTGAGACCCAGTACTTC.

This clone was seen a handful of times. The rearrangement uses TRBV6-5 and TRBJ1-1; D remains ambiguous. In germline, CDR1 is MNHEY, CDR2 SVGAGI. Trimming shortened V by 8 bases and J by 5 bases, and 9 bases separated the two germline ends. This CDR3 is 11 amino acids long. CDR3 sequence: CASQEGTEAFF. CDR3 nucleotides: TGTGCCAGCCAAGAAGGTACTGAAGCTTTCTTT.

In nucleotides, the CDR3 is TGTGCCACCAGCAGAGAAAAAGCTAACTATGGCTACACCTTC. Protein sequence: CATSREKANYGYTF. This rearrangement joins TRBV15 to TRBJ1-2; D call uncertain. The CDR3 covers 14 residues. Germline V gives CDR1 LNHNV, CDR2 YYDKDF (reference sequence). Trimming took 0 bases from V and 0 from J, leaving 5 bases between them.

The chain is built from TRBV7-2 and TRBJ1-5; 7 bases are a match to TRBD1. The CDR3 loop spans 14 amino acids. Per germline, CDR1 SGHTA and CDR2 FQGNSA. Losses at the gene ends were 5 bases for V and 7 bases for J; bases not matched to a gene: 8. This CDR3 is CASSPGQAAQPQHF. The CDR3, as DNA: TGTGCCAGCAGCCCAGGACAGGCGGCACAGCCCCAGCATTTT.

In its sample, this clone was seen many times. The CDR3 DNA sequence: TGTGCCAGCAGCCCCCTGAACAGGGATGAGCAGTTCTTC. Translated, it gives CASSPLNRDEQFF. The rearrangement uses TRBV5-8 and TRBJ2-1, with D possibly being TRBD1 (6 bases). The CDR3 spans 13 residues. V was cut by 4 bases and J by 8 bases, with 13 bases left in between. Germline assignment: CDR1 SGHTS and CDR2 YDEGEE.

The gene calls are TRBV27 and TRBJ1-5; TRBD1 aligns across 11 bases. Germline V gene lookup returns CDR1 MNHEY and CDR2 SMNVEV (reference sequence). After removal of 5 bases from V and 4 bases from J, the junction contained 1 base not matched to a gene. This CDR3 is built from 14 residues. DNA for the CDR3: TGTGCCAGCAGTGGACAGGGGGCAAATCAGCCCCAGCATTTT. Translating gives CASSGQGANQPQHF.

V and J are TRBV9 and TRBJ2-3; 8 nucleotides agree with TRBD1. CDR3 length: 15 residues. Germline-derived CDR1 and CDR2 are SGDLS and YYNGEE. The trim removed 4 bases at V and 2 bases at J, leaving 6 bases unmatched. The DNA of the CDR3 is TGTGCCAGCAGCTTCCGGGACAGGAACACAGATACGCAGTATTTT. As protein: CASSFRDRNTDTQYF.

This clone was observed a handful of times. The chain has TRBV16 and TRBJ1-1; unclear D gene. Trimming shortened V by 1 base and J by 3 bases, and 12 bases separated the two germline ends. The CDR3 covers 15 residues. CDR1 and CDR2 from the germline V gene are KGHSY and FQNENV. CDR3 sequence reads: CASSQFWGGDTEAFF. CDR3 DNA: TGTGCCAGCAGCCAATTTTGGGGAGGAGACACTGAAGCTTTCTTT.

The V and J genes are TRBV19 and TRBJ2-3; 8 bases are a match to TRBD1. Germline lookup yields CDR1 LNHDA and CDR2 SQIVND (reference sequence). The CDR3 length is 14 residues. Losses at the gene ends were 5 bases for V and 3 bases for J; bases not matched to a gene: 4. CDR3 DNA sequence: TGTGCCAGTAGTCGTTGGACAGGGACAGATACGCAGTATTTT. It encodes CASSRWTGTDTQYF.

The chain links TRBV7-8 to TRBJ2-1, with TRBD2 matching 14 bases. Looked up from germline, CDR1 is SGHVS and CDR2 is FQNEAQ. The CDR3 is 15 amino acids. Trimming at V came to 5 bases and at J to 7 bases, leaving 4 bases not matched to a gene. The DNA of the CDR3 is TGTGCCAGCAGCGGGGGACTAGCGGGGGAAAATGAGCAGTTCTTC. Translating gives CASSGGLAGENEQFF.

The V and J genes are TRBV13 and TRBJ1-1; possibly TRBD1 for D (6 bases). Germline CDR1 reads PRHDT; CDR2 reads FYEKMQ (reference sequence). V dropped 0 bases and J dropped 3 bases, with 14 bases sitting between them. The CDR3 sequence is 16 residues long. The CDR3 DNA reads as TGTGCCAGCAGCTTAGGCCGGGGGGCGGGAGACACTGAAGCTTTCTTT. Amino acids: CASSLGRGAGDTEAFF.

The table lists this clone with a few counts. V and J are TRBV7-9 and TRBJ2-7; D call uncertain. Between the trimmed V and J ends, which lost 1 base and 3 bases, there was a span of 13 bases. CDR1 is SEHNR, CDR2 FQNEAQ, per germline (reference sequence). The CDR3 contains 15 residues. The CDR3 DNA follows: TGTGCCAGCAGCTTAGGGACCCACCCTGACTACGAGCAGTACTTC. It yields the protein CASSLGTHPDYEQYF.